This T cell receptor (beta chain) emerged from a study of breast tumors, draining lymph nodes, adjacent tissues (dated by TCRdb to the mid-2010s). Broadly, across the study: In breast cancer patients, the study compared the TCR beta repertoires of tumor, adjacent nontumor tissue and axillary lymph nodes. The study was designed to assess the relationships and possible T-cell exchange between tumor, surrounding tissue and draining lymph node repertoires in human breast cancer. Findings and caveats that apply to the study as a whole: The data were considered consistent with the idea that most tumor T cells come from the lymph node and then expand in tumor tissue. The study presented the conclusion that tumor T cells originate in lymph nodes as consistent with a hypothesis, not as something directly demonstrated. Tumor T-cell repertoires showed less diversity than lymph node repertoires and more diversity than nontumor tissue repertoires, and tumor T-cell repertoires showed preferential V and J gene usage. In luminal-like breast cancer, tumor and nontumor tissue repertoires resembled each other significantly more than in basal-like breast cancer.

Lymph node samples were obtained from the axillary draining lymph nodes of breast cancer patients. The sequencing machine was an Illumina HiSeq 2000. Multiplex PCR amplification was used to generate the TCR beta chain libraries. The amplified TCR beta chain products were analyzed by high-throughput sequencing. In TCRdb, the public reads were trimmed at Q25 with fastp and aligned with MiXCR, with productive beta chains retained. Each entry is one CDR3 protein sequence, shown with its most common DNA and genes. This sample gives approximately 250,000 distinct CDR3 sequences in total; less than 40% of them show up just once. Approximately 3.3% of the sample is taken by the ten largest. Clipping removes 7 bases from V and 2 bases from J, with 1 as the unmatched junction base count. Per the germline V gene, SGHTA is the CDR1 and FQGNSA is the CDR2. Reading from cysteine to phenylalanine, the CDR3 counts 14 amino acids. The sequence is cut down to CDR3 DNA, 42 bases in frame from base 1.

This clonotype occurred many times. What this receptor recognizes is not known. No base-level quality is on record; no much larger clone is a single base apart. The chain joins TRBV7-2 to TRBJ2-7; TRBD2 agrees with 14 junctional bases. Specimen: axillary lymph node tissue. This TCR was sampled from a female donor with breast cancer. Some clones in this sample may be carry-over from other donors' samples. Read as DNA, the sequence is TGTGCCAGCAAGACTAGCGGGGGGGCCTACGAGCAGTACTTC. Its amino acids are CASKTSGGAYEQYF.